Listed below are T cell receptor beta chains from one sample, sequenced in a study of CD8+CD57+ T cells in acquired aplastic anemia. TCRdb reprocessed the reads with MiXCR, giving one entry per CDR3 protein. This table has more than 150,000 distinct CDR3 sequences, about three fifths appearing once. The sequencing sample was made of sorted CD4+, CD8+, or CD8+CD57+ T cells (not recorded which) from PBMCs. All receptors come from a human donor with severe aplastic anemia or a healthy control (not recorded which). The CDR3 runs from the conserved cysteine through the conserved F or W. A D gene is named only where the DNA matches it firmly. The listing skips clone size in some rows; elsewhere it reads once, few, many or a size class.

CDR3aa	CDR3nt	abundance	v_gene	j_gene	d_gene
CSVAGGGQGVIQPQHF	TGCAGCGTTGCGGGTGGTGGGCAGGGGGTAATTCAGCCCCAGCATTTT	NA	TRBV29-1	TRBJ1-5	TRBD1
CASTSGVYEQYF	TGTGCCAGTACTAGCGGGGTCTACGAGCAGTACTTC	many	TRBV7-8	TRBJ2-7	TRBD2
CASSPSTGGISPLHF	TGTGCCAGCAGCCCCTCGACAGGGGGTATTTCACCCCTCCACTTT	many	TRBV7-2	TRBJ1-6	TRBD1
CASSPAILGTGELFF	TGTGCCAGCAGCCCCGCCATCCTGGGCACCGGGGAGCTGTTTTTT	NA	TRBV12-3/TRBV12-4	TRBJ2-2	NA
CSVKGRVETQYF	TGCAGCGTTAAAGGCAGGGTAGAGACCCAGTACTTC	NA	TRBV29-1	TRBJ2-5	NA
CSASRRGTSGGTEAFF	TGCAGTGCTTCTCGTCGCGGGACTAGCGGGGGGACTGAAGCTTTCTTT	NA	TRBV20-1	TRBJ1-1	NA
CATSRTGTQPQHF	TGTGCCACCAGCAGAACAGGGACTCAGCCCCAGCATTTT	NA	TRBV15	TRBJ1-5	NA
CASSLAANTGTRTEAFF	TGTGCCAGCAGCTTGGCAGCAAACACCGGGACCCGCACTGAAGCTTTCTTT	many	TRBV5-6	TRBJ1-1	NA
CSVEDRAAGNYGYTF	TGCAGCGTTGAAGATCGAGCGGCTGGCAACTATGGCTACACCTTC	NA	TRBV29-1	TRBJ1-2	NA
CASSLAGTGPYNEQFF	TGCGCCAGCAGCTTAGCCGGGACAGGACCCTACAATGAGCAGTTCTTC	NA	TRBV5-1	TRBJ2-1	TRBD1
CASSLQQGFEQYF	TGTGCCAGCAGTCTGCAACAGGGATTCGAGCAGTACTTC	NA	TRBV12-3/TRBV12-4	TRBJ2-7	NA
CASSGGHGVGELFF	TGTGCCAGTAGTGGGGGTCATGGGGTCGGGGAGCTGTTTTTT	NA	TRBV19	TRBJ2-2	NA
CASSLYSSPDSNQPQYF	TGTGCCAGCAGCTTGTATTCCAGTCCTGATAGCAATCAGCCCCAGTACTTC	NA	TRBV5-4	TRBJ2-5	NA
CASSIAGGEDGETQYF	TGTGCCAGCAGCATAGCGGGGGGGGAGGATGGAGAGACCCAGTACTTC	NA	TRBV7-6	TRBJ2-5	TRBD2
CASSTGLAGHQETQYF	TGTGCCAGCAGTACCGGCCTAGCGGGGCACCAAGAGACCCAGTACTTC	NA	TRBV6-2/TRBV6-3	TRBJ2-5	TRBD2
CASSQRGTGWTGIDEQYF	TGTGCCAGCAGCCAACGGGGGACGGGGTGGACAGGGATCGACGAGCAGTACTTC	NA	TRBV5-6	TRBJ2-7	TRBD1
CASSFGSGGGYGYTF	TGCGCCAGCAGCTTCGGTTCTGGGGGCGGCTATGGCTACACCTTC	many	TRBV5-1	TRBJ1-2	NA
CASSVARGTGNTF	NA	NA	TRBV9	TRBJ1-2	NA
CSANPGTSGSYEQYF	TGCAGTGCCAACCCCGGGACTAGCGGGAGCTACGAGCAGTACTTC	NA	TRBV20-1	TRBJ2-7	TRBD2
CASSLTAGSATEAFF	TGTGCCAGCAGCTTAACCGCAGGGTCGGCCACTGAAGCTTTCTTT	NA	TRBV7-3	TRBJ1-1	NA
CASSPTGGTYEQHF	TGTGCCAGTAGCCCGACAGGGGGGACCTACGAGCAGCACTTC	NA	TRBV19	TRBJ2-7	TRBD1
CASSVSGTESWDEQFF	TGTGCCAGCAGCGTCTCCGGGACGGAGTCCTGGGATGAGCAGTTCTTC	many	TRBV9	TRBJ2-1	NA
CASSSLVGTGDRKLFF	TGTGCCAGCAGTTCCCTGGTCGGGACAGGGGATCGAAAACTGTTTTTT	NA	TRBV11-2	TRBJ1-4	TRBD1
CATSREGLRDSPLHF	TGTGCCACCAGCAGAGAAGGGTTGAGGGATTCACCCCTCCACTTT	once	TRBV15	TRBJ1-6	NA
CASSLAAVNEQYF	TGTGCCAGTAGTTTAGCAGCGGTAAACGAGCAGTACTTC	NA	TRBV19	TRBJ2-7	NA
CASSDFWDQPQHF	TGTGCCAGCAGTGACTTTTGGGATCAGCCCCAGCATTTT	NA	TRBV10-3	TRBJ1-5	NA
CSASFYGYTF	TGCAGTGCTAGCTTCTATGGCTACACCTTC	NA	TRBV20-1	TRBJ1-2	NA
CASSLAGDQETQYF	TGCGCCAGCAGCTTAGCGGGGGACCAAGAGACCCAGTACTTC	NA	TRBV5-1	TRBJ2-5	TRBD2
CSVEDGIGHHTDTQYF	TGCAGCGTTGAGGACGGCATAGGGCACCACACAGATACGCAGTATTTT	NA	TRBV29-1	TRBJ2-3	NA
CASRNRDGNTEAFF	TGTGCCAGCAGAAACCGGGACGGGAACACTGAAGCTTTCTTT	NA	TRBV7-3	TRBJ1-1	NA
CATSDRTALAGYTF	TGTGCCACCAGTGATCGGACAGCCCTGGCGGGCTACACCTTC	NA	TRBV24-1	TRBJ1-2	NA
CAGSLTPHTSSEQFF	TGTGCCGGCAGCTTAACCCCCCATACGAGTAGCGAGCAGTTCTTC	NA	TRBV7-3	TRBJ2-1	NA
CASSPLTSGRAREQFF	TGTGCCAGCAGCCCCCTCACTAGCGGGAGGGCCAGGGAGCAGTTCTTC	NA	TRBV7-2	TRBJ2-1	TRBD2
CASSEVAGGLNEQFF	TGTGCCAGCAGTGAAGTAGCGGGGGGACTCAATGAGCAGTTCTTC	NA	TRBV2	TRBJ2-1	TRBD2
CATSRTGRVEQYF	TGTGCCACTTCCCGGACAGGGAGGGTCGAGCAGTACTTC	NA	TRBV19	TRBJ2-7	NA
CASSPGVSGAGDTQYF	TGTGCCAGCAGCCCCGGGGTTAGCGGGGCGGGAGATACGCAGTATTTT	many	TRBV7-3	TRBJ2-3	TRBD2
CASSLDGADTDTQYF	TGCGCCAGCAGCTTGGACGGGGCGGACACAGATACGCAGTATTTT	NA	TRBV5-1	TRBJ2-3	NA
CSARDRERGHSNQPQHF	TGCAGTGCTAGAGACAGAGAGAGGGGACATAGCAATCAGCCCCAGCATTTT	many	TRBV20-1	TRBJ1-5	NA
CASSVSGVGGEQYF	TGTGCCAGCAGCGTTAGCGGGGTGGGTGGTGAGCAGTACTTC	few	TRBV7-6	TRBJ2-7	TRBD2
CASSLELYNEQFF	TGCGCCAGCAGCTTGGAACTGTACAATGAGCAGTTCTTC	NA	TRBV5-1	TRBJ2-1	NA
CSARRQGGEAFF	TGCAGTGCTAGGAGACAGGGTGGAGAAGCTTTCTTT	NA	TRBV20-1	TRBJ1-1	TRBD1
CASSDGTSGADTQYF	TGTGCCAGCAGTGACGGGACTAGCGGGGCGGATACGCAGTATTTT	many	TRBV6-4	TRBJ2-3	TRBD2
CASSQFGQGIGSPLHF	TGTGCCAGCAGCCAGTTCGGACAGGGGATCGGTTCACCCCTCCACTTT	NA	TRBV5-6	TRBJ1-6	TRBD1
CATSPRDSGYNEQFF	TGTGCCACCAGCCCACGGGACTCCGGCTACAATGAGCAGTTCTTC	many	TRBV15	TRBJ2-1	NA
CASSQGGWGNTGELFF	TGCGCCAGCAGCCAAGGGGGTTGGGGAAACACCGGGGAGCTGTTTTTT	NA	TRBV4-1	TRBJ2-2	NA
CASRPGQNFRDEQFF	TGTGCCAGCAGACCGGGACAAAACTTTAGGGATGAGCAGTTCTTC	many	TRBV12-3/TRBV12-4	TRBJ2-1	NA
CATSDTGATNEQFF	TGTGCCACCAGTGACACCGGAGCCACCAATGAGCAGTTCTTC	NA	TRBV24-1	TRBJ2-1	NA
CASSPVPPGGRDTEAFF	TGTGCCAGCAGTCCTGTCCCCCCAGGGGGCAGGGACACTGAAGCTTTCTTT	NA	TRBV7-9	TRBJ1-1	TRBD1
CAWSGGSTASYEQYF	TGTGCCTGGAGTGGAGGCTCGACAGCCAGCTACGAGCAGTACTTC	many	TRBV30	TRBJ2-7	NA
CASSLQGLGGYTF	TGTGCCAGCAGCCTCCAAGGGTTGGGTGGCTACACCTTC	NA	TRBV7-9	TRBJ1-2	NA
CASNRPTDTQYF	TGTGCCAGCAACAGACCCACAGATACGCAGTATTTT	NA	TRBV28	TRBJ2-3	NA
CASSMQGAGMDGYTF	TGTGCCAGTAGTATGCAGGGGGCTGGGATGGATGGCTACACCTTC	many	TRBV19	TRBJ1-2	TRBD1
CASTQSRHQPQHF	TGTGCCAGTACCCAGTCCAGGCATCAGCCCCAGCATTTT	NA	TRBV19	TRBJ1-5	NA